One sample yielded the 28 T cell receptor beta chains listed below, sequenced in a study of T cell changes during pregnancy in multiple sclerosis (dated by TCRdb to between 2018 and 2021). The library was prepared using the immunoSEQ multiplex PCR assay. TCRdb took this table from immuneACCESS and kept in-frame rearrangements with V and J called. Such tables lack part of the clones; where checked against another copy, unresolved V genes explain under half of the gap, and the rest is unexplained. This sample is represented by tens of thousands of clones; around 90% of them were singletons. Approximately 0.9% of the sample is held by the ten biggest clonotypes. This material consisted of peripheral blood, taken before pregnancy. These receptors originate from a female donor with multiple sclerosis, enrolled in a pregnancy study.

The chain links TRBV6-5 to TRBJ2-4, with no clear D. Trimming removed 4 bases at V and 0 bases at J, with 10 bases between. Germline CDR1 reads MNHEY; CDR2 reads SVGAGI. The CDR3 has 15 amino acids. CDR3 coding DNA: TGTGCCAGCAGTTCTCAAGCCCCAGCCAAAAACATTCAGTACTTC. It encodes CASSSQAPAKNIQYF.

This clone has just a few counts. This sequence joins TRBV5-4 and TRBJ2-1, with 7 bases identical to TRBD1. V lost 0 bases and J lost 2; bases outside the gene matches: 2. In germline, CDR1 is SGHNT, CDR2 YYREEE (reference sequence). The CDR3 is made up of 15 amino acids. The CDR3 sequence: CASSLGQGPYNEQFF. The CDR3 nucleotides are TGTGCCAGCAGCTTGGGACAGGGCCCCTACAATGAGCAGTTCTTC.

The V call is TRBV5-1, the J call TRBJ2-1; 11 bases fit TRBD2. This CDR3 is built from 16 residues. The J segment lost 6 bases and the V segment lost 0 bases, leaving 5 bases of the junction unmatched. Germline V gives CDR1 SGHRS, CDR2 YFSETQ. The CDR3: CASSLATSGRANEQFF. CDR3 DNA sequence: TGCGCCAGCAGCTTGGCTACTAGCGGGAGAGCCAATGAGCAGTTCTTC.

The rearrangement joins TRBV4-2 to TRBJ1-5; D is unclear. The V end was cut by 3 bases, the J end by 1 base, with 13 bases between. Germline values: CDR1 LGHNA, CDR2 YNFKEQ. The CDR3 length is 16 residues. The CDR3 region is CASSQDPQVSNQPQHF. CDR3 nucleotide sequence: TGTGCCAGCAGCCAGGATCCCCAGGTGAGCAATCAGCCCCAGCATTTT.

CDR3: CASSLLGKGDTGELFF. CDR3 in DNA: TGTGCCAGCAGCTTGTTGGGCAAGGGGGACACCGGGGAGCTGTTTTTT. The V and J genes are TRBV5-8 and TRBJ2-2, with TRBD1 as a possible D gene (6 bases). With 1 base removed from V and 3 bases from J, the gap between germline ends came to 13 bases. The CDR3 is made up of 16 amino acids. Germline V gives CDR1 SGHTS, CDR2 YDEGEE. The entire variable domain, with the rest obtained from reference TRBV5-8 and TRBJ2-2, is as follows: EAGVTQSPTHLIKTRGQQATLRCSPISGHTSVYWYQQALGLGLQFLLWYDEGEERNRGNFPPRFSGRQFPNYSSELNVNALELEDSALYLCASSLLGKGDTGELFFGEGSRLTVL.

The chain is built from TRBV5-4 and TRBJ1-2; D call uncertain. V was shortened by 4 bases and J by 6 bases, with 19 bases between the two germline ends. The CDR3 is 15 amino acids. The germline CDR1 and CDR2 sequences are SGHNT and YYREEE (reference sequence). The CDR3 DNA reads as TGTGCCAGCAGCCAGTCGGCGGGCGCGATAGATGGCTACACCTTC. It specifies CASSQSAGAIDGYTF.

This chain links TRBV9 with TRBJ2-3, with a possible D match to TRBD2 (6 bases). V was clipped by 3 bases and J by 4 bases, with 12 bases between them. CDR1 and CDR2 from the germline V gene are SGDLS and YYNGEE. The CDR3 spans 14 residues. The CDR3 here is CASSASGLPDTQYF. In DNA, the CDR3 is TGTGCCAGCAGCGCAAGCGGGCTGCCAGATACGCAGTATTTT.

The rearrangement links TRBV5-6 to TRBJ1-1, with a weak D call TRBD1 (6 bases). This CDR3 spans 13 amino acids. The germline V gene has CDR1 SGHDT and CDR2 YYEEEE. Trimming pared 4 bases from V and 5 bases from J, leaving 12 bases between. The CDR3 coding sequence is TGTGCCAGCAGCCAAACAGGGAGAACTGAAGCTTTCTTT. It is translated as CASSQTGRTEAFF.

The CDR3 nucleotides are TGTGCCACCACCACGGGACAGGGCATCAGTGAGCAGTTCTTC. Translation: CATTTGQGISEQFF. This chain uses TRBV15 with TRBJ2-1; the match to TRBD1 covers 9 bases. J was trimmed by 9 bases and V by 7 bases; bases with no gene match: 10. Germline V gene data show CDR1 as LNHNV and CDR2 as YYDKDF (reference sequence). This CDR3 has 14 amino acids.

The chain recombines TRBV4-1 with TRBJ1-1, with D maybe TRBD1 (5 bases). Trimming stripped 0 bases from V and 10 bases from J, with 15 bases between. The CDR3 is made up of 14 amino acids. The germline V gene encodes CDR1 MGHRA and CDR2 YSYEKL. The CDR3 region has the DNA TGCGCCAGCAGCCAAGATCGGGGAGGGGCCTCAGCTTTCTTT. Translation gives CASSQDRGGASAFF.

CDR3 amino acids: CASSFSGGHSYEQYF. The CDR3 coding sequence is TGTGCCAGCAGCTTTAGCGGGGGCCACTCCTACGAGCAGTACTTC. V and J are TRBV5-5 and TRBJ2-7; 9 bases line up with TRBD2. The germline V gene has CDR1 SGHKS and CDR2 YYEKEE (reference sequence). This CDR3 has 15 residues. Trimming cost V 2 bases and J 0 bases; bases outside gene matches: 3.

V and J are TRBV2 and TRBJ2-3; 10 bases map to TRBD2. The V gene's germline CDR1 is SNHLY and CDR2 FYNNEI. V gave up 2 bases and J gave up 2 bases; unmatched junction bases: 13. The CDR3 has 19 residues. The CDR3 loop reads CASSERLLVAGGNTDTQYF. The CDR3 nucleotides are TGTGCCAGCAGTGAAAGGTTGTTGGTAGCGGGGGGAAACACAGATACGCAGTATTTT.

The V and J genes are TRBV18 and TRBJ2-1; 8 bases align to TRBD1. Germline CDR1 reads KGHSH; CDR2 reads LQKENI. This CDR3 spans 15 amino acids. With 4 bases clipped from V and 6 bases from J, the junction kept 8 bases outside the gene matches. The CDR3 bases are TGTGCCAGCTCACTTACAGGGGGTGAATCCAATGAGCAGTTCTTC. Its protein product is CASSLTGGESNEQFF.

J is TRBJ1-5 and V is TRBV7-9; tentative D call: TRBD1 (6 bases). Trimming cost V 4 bases and J 8 bases, with 9 bases left between them. The CDR3 covers 12 residues. Germline assignment: CDR1 SEHNR and CDR2 FQNEAQ (reference sequence). CDR3 sequence reads: CASSSNREPQHF. In DNA, the CDR3 is TGTGCCAGCAGCTCGAACAGGGAGCCCCAGCATTTT.

The rearrangement uses TRBV9 and TRBJ1-6; the D gene is possibly TRBD1 (5 bases). Germline assignment: CDR1 SGDLS and CDR2 YYNGEE. CDR3 length: 14 amino acids. The germline V and J ends were trimmed by 4 bases and 8 bases, with 13 bases remaining between them. CDR3 amino acids: CASSPVTGHSPLHF. As DNA, the CDR3 is TGTGCCAGCAGCCCCGTCACAGGACATTCACCCCTCCACTTT.

V gene TRBV19 combines with J gene TRBJ1-2; unclear D gene. Trimming stripped 3 bases from V and 2 bases from J, with 7 bases between. The CDR3 has 13 amino acids. Germline loops: CDR1 LNHDA, CDR2 SQIVND (reference sequence). CDR3 nucleotide sequence: TGTGCCAGTAGTATTTCGTTAAACTATGGCTACACCTTC. Translated: CASSISLNYGYTF.

V and J are TRBV5-1 and TRBJ2-5, with 8 bases that match TRBD1. V was clipped by 4 bases and J by 2 bases; unmatched bases: 7. This CDR3 has 15 amino acids. The germline V gene has CDR1 SGHRS and CDR2 YFSETQ. DNA of the CDR3: TGCGCCAGCAGCGCAACAGGGGGATTTCAAGAGACCCAGTACTTC. This codes for CASSATGGFQETQYF.

The chain joins TRBV6-5 to TRBJ1-5, with 9 nucleotides matching TRBD1. Trimming cost V 2 bases and J 5 bases; bases outside gene matches: 4. CDR1 and CDR2 (germline): MNHEY, SVGAGI. The length of the CDR3 is 15 residues. The CDR3 protein is CASSYQTGGDQPQHF. The CDR3 DNA follows: TGTGCCAGCAGTTACCAAACAGGGGGCGATCAGCCCCAGCATTTT.

This clone was found once. DNA for the CDR3: TGTGCCAGCAGCGCTCGGACAGTCAGCACAGATACGCAGTATTTT. Protein: CASSARTVSTDTQYF. The rearrangement uses TRBV9 and TRBJ2-3; tentative D call: TRBD1 (6 bases). The germline V gene encodes CDR1 SGDLS and CDR2 YYNGEE. Trimming took 3 bases from V and 0 from J, leaving 11 bases between them. The CDR3 contains 15 residues. The whole variable domain, remainder taken from reference TRBV9 and TRBJ2-3, is DSGVTQTPKHLITATGQRVTLRCSPRSGDLSVYWYQQSLDQGLQFLIQYYNGEERAKGNILERFSAQQFPDLHSELNLSSLELGDSALYFCASSARTVSTDTQYFGPGTRLTVL.

The rearrangement links TRBV11-2 to TRBJ1-1; D might be TRBD1 (6 bases). Germline-derived CDR1 and CDR2 are SGHAT and FQNNGV. This CDR3 is 16 amino acids long. Trimming shortened V by 4 bases and J by 0 bases, and 15 bases separated the two germline ends. Here the CDR3 reads CASSSSGGLMNTEAFF. The DNA of the CDR3 is TGTGCCAGCAGCTCCTCTGGGGGCCTTATGAACACTGAAGCTTTCTTT.

The chain uses TRBV27 and TRBJ1-5, with D possibly TRBD1 on 6 matching bases. Trimming shortened V by 3 bases and J by 3 bases, and 12 bases separated the two germline ends. Per the germline V gene, CDR1 is MNHEY and CDR2 is SMNVEV (reference sequence). The CDR3 loop spans 15 amino acids. The CDR3 DNA is TGTGCCAGCAGTTTTGGGGGGGCCACCAATCAGCCCCAGCATTTT. Its translation is CASSFGGATNQPQHF.

V and J are TRBV9 and TRBJ2-1; a possible D gene is TRBD1 (6 bases). Germline loops: CDR1 SGDLS, CDR2 YYNGEE. Trimming pared 4 bases from V and 0 bases from J, leaving 11 bases between. The CDR3 covers 15 residues. This chain's CDR3 is CASSPRTVSYNEQFF. CDR3 in DNA: TGTGCCAGCAGCCCCCGGACAGTCTCCTACAATGAGCAGTTCTTC. Based on the CDR3 plus reference TRBV9 and TRBJ2-1, the full variable domain is DSGVTQTPKHLITATGQRVTLRCSPRSGDLSVYWYQQSLDQGLQFLIQYYNGEERAKGNILERFSAQQFPDLHSELNLSSLELGDSALYFCASSPRTVSYNEQFFGPGTRLTVL.

The V and J genes are TRBV18 and TRBJ2-1; 7 nucleotides line up with TRBD2. There are 15 residues in the CDR3. The J segment lost 8 bases and the V segment lost 6 bases, leaving 13 bases of the junction unmatched. The germline CDR1 and CDR2 sequences are KGHSH and LQKENI. CDR3 residues: CASSPLGLPKDEQFF. The DNA of the CDR3 is TGTGCCAGCTCTCCCTTGGGACTACCTAAGGATGAGCAGTTCTTC.

This chain connects TRBV2 to TRBJ2-7, with 10 nucleotides matching TRBD1. Germline CDR1 and CDR2: SNHLY and FYNNEI. The V segment lost 4 bases and the J segment 7 bases; nucleotides outside the gene matches: 1. The CDR3 contains 12 residues. CDR3 sequence (DNA): TGTGCCAGCAGTGGGACAGGGGGGGAGCAGTACTTC. Amino acids: CASSGTGGEQYF.

This chain joins TRBV9 and TRBJ2-2; perhaps TRBD2 as D (5 bases). This CDR3 has 16 amino acids. The germline gives CDR1 SGDLS, CDR2 YYNGEE. Between the trimmed V and J ends, which lost 0 bases and 4 bases, there was a span of 13 bases. The DNA of the CDR3 is TGTGCCAGCAGCGTAGCCGGGATGGTTGGCACCGGGGAGCTGTTTTTT. Encoded protein: CASSVAGMVGTGELFF. Looking up the rest from reference TRBV9 and TRBJ2-2 gives the full variable domain: DSGVTQTPKHLITATGQRVTLRCSPRSGDLSVYWYQQSLDQGLQFLIQYYNGEERAKGNILERFSAQQFPDLHSELNLSSLELGDSALYFCASSVAGMVGTGELFFGEGSRLTVL.

The gene calls are TRBV18 and TRBJ2-1; maybe TRBD2 (6 bases). CDR3 length equals 13 residues. CDR1 is KGHSH and CDR2 is LQKENI in the germline V gene. V was trimmed by 4 bases and J by 6 bases, leaving 10 bases between them. CDR3 sequence reads: CASSLTSTNEQFF. CDR3 DNA sequence: TGTGCCAGCTCACTCACTAGCACCAATGAGCAGTTCTTC.

The chain couples TRBV19 to TRBJ2-1; TRBD2 agrees at 7 bases. CDR3 size: 16 residues. Per germline, CDR1 LNHDA and CDR2 SQIVND (reference sequence). The V gene end was trimmed by 1 base and the J gene end by 1 base; junction bases not matched to a gene: 4. DNA of the CDR3: TGTGCCAGTAGTATAGTCAGGCGGGGGTCCTACAATGAGCAGTTCTTC. Translation: CASSIVRRGSYNEQFF.

The genes are TRBV19 and TRBJ2-3, with D tentatively TRBD1 (5 bases). The V and J ends lost 1 base and 0 bases respectively, with 14 bases between them. Germline CDR1 and CDR2: LNHDA and SQIVND (reference sequence). The length of the CDR3 is 17 residues. CDR3 in DNA: TGTGCCAGTAGTATAGGGGGCAGCTTATCTAGCACAGATACGCAGTATTTT. It is translated as CASSIGGSLSSTDTQYF.